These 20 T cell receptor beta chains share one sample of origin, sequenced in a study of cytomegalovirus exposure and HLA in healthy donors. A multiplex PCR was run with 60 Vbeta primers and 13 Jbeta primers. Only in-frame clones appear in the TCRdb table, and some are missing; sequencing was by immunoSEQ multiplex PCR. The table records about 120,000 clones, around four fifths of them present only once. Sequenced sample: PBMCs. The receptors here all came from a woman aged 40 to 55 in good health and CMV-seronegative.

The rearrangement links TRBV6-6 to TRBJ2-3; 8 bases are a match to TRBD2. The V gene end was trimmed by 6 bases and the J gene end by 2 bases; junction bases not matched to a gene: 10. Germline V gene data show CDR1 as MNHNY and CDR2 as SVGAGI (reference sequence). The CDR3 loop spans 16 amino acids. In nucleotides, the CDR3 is TGTGCCAGCAGCCACGGGGGTAGCGGGGTCACAGATACGCAGTATTTT. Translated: CASSHGGSGVTDTQYF.

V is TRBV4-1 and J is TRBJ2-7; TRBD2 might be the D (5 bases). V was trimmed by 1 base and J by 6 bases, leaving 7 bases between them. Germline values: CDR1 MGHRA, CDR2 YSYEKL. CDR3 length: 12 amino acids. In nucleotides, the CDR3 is TGCGCCAGCAGCCAAGGGGAGAGCGAGCAGTACTTC. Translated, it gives CASSQGESEQYF.

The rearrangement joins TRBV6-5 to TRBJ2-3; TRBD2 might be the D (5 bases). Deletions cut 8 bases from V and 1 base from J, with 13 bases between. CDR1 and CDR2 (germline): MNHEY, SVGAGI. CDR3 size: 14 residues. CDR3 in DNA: TGTGCCAGCGGTAAGGACTTCGGCACAGATACGCAGTATTTT. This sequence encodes CASGKDFGTDTQYF.

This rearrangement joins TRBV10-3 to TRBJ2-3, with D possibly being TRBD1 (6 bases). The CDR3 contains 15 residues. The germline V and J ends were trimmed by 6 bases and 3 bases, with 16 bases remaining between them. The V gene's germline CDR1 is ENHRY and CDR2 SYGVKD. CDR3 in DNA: TGTGCCATCAGACCCTCGACAGGCAGTACAGATACGCAGTATTTT. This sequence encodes CAIRPSTGSTDTQYF.

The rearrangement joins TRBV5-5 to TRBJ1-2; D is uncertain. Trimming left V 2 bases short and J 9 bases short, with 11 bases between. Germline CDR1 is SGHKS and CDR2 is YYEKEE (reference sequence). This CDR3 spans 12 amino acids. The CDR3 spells CASSFRDISYTF. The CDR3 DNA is TGTGCCAGCAGCTTTAGAGATATTAGCTACACCTTC.

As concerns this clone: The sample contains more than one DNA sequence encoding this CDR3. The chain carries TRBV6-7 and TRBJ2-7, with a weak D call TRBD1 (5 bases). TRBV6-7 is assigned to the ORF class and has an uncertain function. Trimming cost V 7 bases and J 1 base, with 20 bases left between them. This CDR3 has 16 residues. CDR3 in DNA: TGTGCCAGCACTCACCCATCCGAGGCAGGGTCCTACGAGCAGTACTTC. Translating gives CASTHPSEAGSYEQYF.

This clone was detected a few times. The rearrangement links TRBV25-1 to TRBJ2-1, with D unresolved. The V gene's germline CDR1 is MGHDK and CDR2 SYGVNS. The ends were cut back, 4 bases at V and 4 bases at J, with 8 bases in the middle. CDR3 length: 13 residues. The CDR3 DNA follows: TGTGCCAGCAGTGGCGACTGGTACAATGAGCAGTTCTTC. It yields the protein CASSGDWYNEQFF.

The CDR3 DNA is TGTGCCAGCAGTCCAGGACTAGCGGGGGGCTCCATTCAAGAGACCCAGTACTTC. It encodes CASSPGLAGGSIQETQYF. The chain combines TRBV27 with TRBJ2-5; 14 bases map to TRBD2. V lost 5 bases to trimming and J lost 2 bases; unmatched junction nucleotides: 10. The CDR3 has 18 residues. Germline assignment: CDR1 MNHEY and CDR2 SMNVEV (reference sequence).

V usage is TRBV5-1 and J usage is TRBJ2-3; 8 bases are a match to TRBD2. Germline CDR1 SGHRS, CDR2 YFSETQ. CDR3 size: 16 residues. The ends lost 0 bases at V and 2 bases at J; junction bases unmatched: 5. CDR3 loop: CASSLGVGRATDTQYF. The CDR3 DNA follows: TGCGCCAGCAGCTTGGGGGTCGGGAGGGCCACAGATACGCAGTATTTT.

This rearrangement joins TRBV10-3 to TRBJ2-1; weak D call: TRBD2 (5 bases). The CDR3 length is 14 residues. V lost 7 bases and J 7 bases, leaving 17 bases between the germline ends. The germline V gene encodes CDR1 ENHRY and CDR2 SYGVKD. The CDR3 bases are TGTGCCATCACTCAGACTGGGGAGAATAATGAGCAGTTCTTC. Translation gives CAITQTGENNEQFF.

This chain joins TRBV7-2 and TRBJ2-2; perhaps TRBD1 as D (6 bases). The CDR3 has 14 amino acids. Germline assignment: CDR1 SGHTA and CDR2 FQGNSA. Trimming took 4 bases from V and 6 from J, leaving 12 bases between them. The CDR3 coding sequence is TGTGCCAGCAGCTCTATACAGGGAGCCGGGGAGCTGTTTTTT. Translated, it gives CASSSIQGAGELFF.

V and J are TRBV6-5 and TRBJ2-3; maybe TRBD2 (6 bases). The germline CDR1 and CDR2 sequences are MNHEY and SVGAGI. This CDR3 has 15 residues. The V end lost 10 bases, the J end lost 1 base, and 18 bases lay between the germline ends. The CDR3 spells CATLRSAGRTDTQYF. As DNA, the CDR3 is TGTGCCACCCTCCGTTCGGCGGGGCGCACAGATACGCAGTATTTT.

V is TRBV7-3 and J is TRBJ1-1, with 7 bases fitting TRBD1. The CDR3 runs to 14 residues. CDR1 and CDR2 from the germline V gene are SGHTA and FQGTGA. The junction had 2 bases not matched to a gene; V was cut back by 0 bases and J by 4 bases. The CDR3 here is CASSLTEGATEAFF. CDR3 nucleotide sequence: TGTGCCAGCAGCTTAACGGAGGGGGCCACTGAAGCTTTCTTT.

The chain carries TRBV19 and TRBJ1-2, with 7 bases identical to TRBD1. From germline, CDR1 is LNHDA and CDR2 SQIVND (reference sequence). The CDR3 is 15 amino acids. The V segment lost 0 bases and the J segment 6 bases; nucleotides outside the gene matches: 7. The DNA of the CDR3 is TGTGCCAGTAGTATAGATTTCGGGACAGAAAATGGCTACACCTTC. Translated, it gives CASSIDFGTENGYTF.

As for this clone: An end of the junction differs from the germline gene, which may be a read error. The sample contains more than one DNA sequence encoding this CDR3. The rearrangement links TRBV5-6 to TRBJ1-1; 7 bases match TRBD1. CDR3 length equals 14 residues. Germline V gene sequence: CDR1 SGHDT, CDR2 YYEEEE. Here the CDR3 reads CASSEDRRGTEAFF. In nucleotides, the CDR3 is TGTGCTAGCAGCGAGGACAGGAGAGGCACTGAAGCTTTCTTT.

The CDR3 bases are TGTGCCAGCAGCTCCCGGTGGCTCGGGGATGGCTACACCTTC. Its protein product is CASSSRWLGDGYTF. The rearrangement uses TRBV28 and TRBJ1-2; D unresolved. V lost 6 bases and J 6 bases, leaving 17 bases between the germline ends. From germline, CDR1 is MDHEN and CDR2 SYDVKM. The length of the CDR3 is 14 residues.

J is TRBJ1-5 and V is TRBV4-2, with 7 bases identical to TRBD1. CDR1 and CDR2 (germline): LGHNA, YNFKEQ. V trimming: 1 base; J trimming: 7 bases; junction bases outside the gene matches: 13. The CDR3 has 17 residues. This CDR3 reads CASSQVAGGRLGQPQHF. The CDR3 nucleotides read TGTGCCAGCAGCCAAGTCGCAGGGGGGAGGCTAGGACAGCCCCAGCATTTT.

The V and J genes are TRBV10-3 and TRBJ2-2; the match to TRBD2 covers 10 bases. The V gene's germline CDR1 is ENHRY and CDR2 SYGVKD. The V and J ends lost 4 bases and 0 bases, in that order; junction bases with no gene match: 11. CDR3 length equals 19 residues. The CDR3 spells CAISGPTLAGVTNTGELFF. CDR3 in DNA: TGTGCCATCAGTGGGCCGACCCTAGCGGGGGTTACGAACACCGGGGAGCTGTTTTTT.

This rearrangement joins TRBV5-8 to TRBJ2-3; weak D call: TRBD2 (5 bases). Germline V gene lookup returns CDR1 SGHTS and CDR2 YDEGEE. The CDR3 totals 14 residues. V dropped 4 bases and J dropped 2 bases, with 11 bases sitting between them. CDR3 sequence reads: CASSPGLVTDTQYF. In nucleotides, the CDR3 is TGTGCCAGCAGCCCCGGACTGGTCACAGATACGCAGTATTTT. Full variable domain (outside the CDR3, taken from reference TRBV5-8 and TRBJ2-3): EAGVTQSPTHLIKTRGQQATLRCSPISGHTSVYWYQQALGLGLQFLLWYDEGEERNRGNFPPRFSGRQFPNYSSELNVNALELEDSALYLCASSPGLVTDTQYFGPGTRLTVL.

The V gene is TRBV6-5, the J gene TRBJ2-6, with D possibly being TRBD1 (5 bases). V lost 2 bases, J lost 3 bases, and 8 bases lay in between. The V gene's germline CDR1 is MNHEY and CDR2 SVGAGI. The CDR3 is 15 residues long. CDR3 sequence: CASSYPQGGANVLTF. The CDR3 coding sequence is TGTGCCAGCAGTTACCCCCAGGGTGGGGCCAACGTCCTGACTTTC.